These T cell receptor beta chains were read from a single sample in a study of blood T cell repertoires in COVID-19. Clones were sequenced by immunoSEQ multiplex PCR, and TCRdb holds only the in-frame ones, with some missing. This table holds a few hundred thousand clones, around 89% found once. The specimen was peripheral blood. The receptors stem from a woman in her thirties with COVID-19, enrolled during active disease. The CDR3 runs from the conserved cysteine through the conserved F or W. A D gene is named only where the DNA matches it firmly. Not all rows give a size; the values are once, few, many and, for expanded clones, a class.

DNA	CDR3	D	V	J	size
TGTGCCAGCAGCTTGGGGACAACGAACACCGGGGAGCTGTTTTTT	CASSLGTTNTGELFF	-	TRBV11-1	TRBJ2-2	-
TGCGCCAGCAGTAATCGGGGGACAGCACAGGGGGTCGGGGAGCTGTTTTTT	CASSNRGTAQGVGELFF	TRBD1	TRBV4-3	TRBJ2-2	-
TGTGCCAGCAGTGTTCTAGCGGGGAACAGGGAGACCCAGTACTTC	CASSVLAGNRETQYF	TRBD2	TRBV2	TRBJ2-5	-
TGTGCCAGCAGCCCGCGCTCCGGGGGGGATCAGCCCCAGCATTTT	CASSPRSGGDQPQHF	-	TRBV4-2	TRBJ1-5	-
TGCAGTGCTAGTGGGACTATTCACAATGAGCAGTTCTTC	CSASGTIHNEQFF	TRBD2	TRBV20-1	TRBJ2-1	-
TGTGCCTCGTCAAGAGGGGGGGACAATCAGCCCCAGCATTTT	CASSRGGDNQPQHF	-	TRBV10-3	TRBJ1-5	-
TGTGCCAGCAAGGCGGGGACTGTAAACACCGGGGAGCTGTTTTTT	CASKAGTVNTGELFF	-	TRBV21-1	TRBJ2-2	-
TGTGCCAGCAGTTACTCGGGAGCCAATAACTATGGCTACACCTTC	CASSYSGANNYGYTF	-	TRBV6-5	TRBJ1-2	-
TGTGCCAGCAGCCCCCTGATTGGGGCAGGGGTTGGCTACACCTTC	CASSPLIGAGVGYTF	-	TRBV7-9	TRBJ1-2	-
TGTGCCAGCAGTGGGAGCAGGGGGCTAAGGGATAATTCACCCCTCCACTTT	CASSGSRGLRDNSPLHF	TRBD1	TRBV6-1	TRBJ1-6	-
TGCAGCGTTGTAGCGGGGGGGTACAATGAGCAGTTCTTC	CSVVAGGYNEQFF	TRBD2	TRBV29-1	TRBJ2-1	once
TGTGCCAGCAGCGGAGACAGGGGGCTTATCAACAATGAGCAGTTCTTC	CASSGDRGLINNEQFF	TRBD1	TRBV9	TRBJ2-1	once
TGTGCCAGCTCTCCCCTTGAGGGGGGGTTTAGCACAGATACGCAGTATTTT	CASSPLEGGFSTDTQYF	-	TRBV18	TRBJ2-3	-
TGTGCCAGCAGTTTGCGGGGGAGATCCTACGAGCAGTACTTC	CASSLRGRSYEQYF	TRBD2	TRBV27	TRBJ2-7	-
TGTGCCAGCAGCGCCGTTCCCGGACAGGGGGCGAAAGAGCAGTACTTC	CASSAVPGQGAKEQYF	TRBD1	TRBV5-5	TRBJ2-7	-
TGTGCCAGCCGCTGGACAGGGGGCACAGATACGCAGTATTTT	CASRWTGGTDTQYF	TRBD1	TRBV6-5	TRBJ2-3	-
TGTGCCATCAGTGGCTCCTGGGGACTTACGAACACTGAAGCTTTCTTT	CAISGSWGLTNTEAFF	-	TRBV10-3	TRBJ1-1	-